A single sample gave rise to the 2 T cell receptor beta chains below, sequenced in a study of T cell responses to AZD1222 COVID-19 vaccine. TCRdb keeps only in-frame clones here, not all; method: immunoSEQ multiplex PCR. In the table there are about 60,000 clones, 75% to 85% of which are singletons. Material: peripheral blood, obtained on day 0 of AZD1222 vaccination. The receptors were sampled from an adult in good health.

The V gene is TRBV7-2, the J gene TRBJ1-6; 9 positions match TRBD1. The CDR3 is made up of 15 amino acids. Germline V CDR1 and CDR2: SGHTA, FQGNSA. V lost 3 bases and J lost 6; bases outside the gene matches: 3. In DNA form, the CDR3 reads TGTGCCAGCAGCTTTGGGACAGGGCTTAATTCACCCCTCCACTTT. Protein sequence: CASSFGTGLNSPLHF.

The chain combines TRBV18 with TRBJ1-5, with D unclear. The CDR3 is 14 amino acids. CDR1 KGHSH and CDR2 LQKENI come from the germline V gene. The germline V and J ends were trimmed by 3 bases and 3 bases, with 9 bases remaining between them. The CDR3 DNA reads TGTGCCAGCTCACCGATAAGTTCCAATCAGCCCCAGCATTTT. This translates into CASSPISSNQPQHF.